This T cell receptor beta chain is from a study of blood T cell repertoires in COVID-19. Whole-study context: Samples came from the United States, Italy and Spain, spanning acute and convalescent COVID-19. T cells, B-cell-depleted T cells, or PBMCs supplied cDNA or gDNA.

V lost 5 bases and J 0 bases, leaving 21 bases between the germline ends. Germline-derived CDR1 and CDR2 are SGDLS and YYNGEE. This CDR3 is 18 amino acids long. As handled by the study authors: Amplification with reference gene primers provided the estimates of nucleated cell counts. Sequencing used immunoSEQ multiplex PCR; TCRdb keeps in-frame clones, though not all of them. V and J calls and clone size are given by that table; D and trimming were obtained from the DNA. The sample records 200,000 or so clones, approximately 86% being singletons. Input material: peripheral blood. This clonotype was sampled from a man aged 60-69 years with COVID-19, enrolled during active disease. The J gene is TRBJ1-3, the V gene TRBV9; D uncertain. CDR3: CASSPFWAILDSGNTIYF. The CDR3 region has the DNA TGTGCCAGCAGTCCTTTCTGGGCCATCCTGGACTCTGGAAACACCATATATTTT.